These 22 T cell receptor beta chains share one sample of origin, sequenced in a study of shared clonotypes between healthy human individuals. Assay used: immunoSEQ multiplex PCR; TCRdb lists only in-frame clones, some missing. The sample records under 2,500,000 clones, under 97% being singletons. The specimen sequenced was naive CD4+ T cells sorted from blood. The subset here: CD45RA+ positively selected. Receptors originate from a man in his late teens or twenties in good health.

The CDR3 DNA reads as TGTGCCAGCACCAAGGGGACGGACTACGAGCAGTACTTC. This gives the protein CASTKGTDYEQYF. This rearrangement joins TRBV6-5 to TRBJ2-7, with D perhaps given as TRBD1 or TRBD2 (5 bases each). CDR1 MNHEY and CDR2 SVGAGI come from the germline V gene. Trimming stripped 7 bases from V and 3 bases from J, with 13 bases between. The CDR3 consists of 13 residues.

As to this clone: Its ends do not fully match the called genes, so a read error is possible. Other DNA sequences within the sample encode an identical CDR3. The chain has TRBV7-7 and TRBJ2-1; 8 bases align to TRBD2. There are 15 residues in the CDR3. The germline V gene encodes CDR1 SSHAT and CDR2 FNYEAQ (reference sequence). This CDR3 is CASSLSGGSYNEQFF. In nucleotides, the CDR3 is TGTGCTAGCAGCCTAAGCGGGGGCAGTTACAATGAGCAGTTCTTC.

This clone appeared a single time. This chain links TRBV7-9 with TRBJ1-5, with D perhaps matching TRBD1 (6 bases). The germline V gene encodes CDR1 SEHNR and CDR2 FQNEAQ (reference sequence). Trimming removed 5 bases from V and 15 bases from J, with 23 bases in between. This CDR3 is 14 amino acids long. CDR3 DNA sequence: TGTGCCAGCAGCCCTATAACGTCGGGGGCCCCGTCGCATTTT. This encodes CASSPITSGAPSHF.

CDR3 amino acids: CASSSTSGDSGNTIYF. CDR3 in DNA: TGTGCCAGCAGCTCGACATCCGGCGACTCTGGAAACACCATATATTTT. The rearrangement uses TRBV7-9 and TRBJ1-3; D remains ambiguous. Germline values: CDR1 SEHNR, CDR2 FQNEAQ (reference sequence). The length of the CDR3 is 16 residues. Deletions cut 4 bases from V and 0 bases from J, with 13 bases between.

The chain carries TRBV29-1 and TRBJ2-1; a possible D gene is TRBD2 (6 bases). The V and J ends lost 4 bases and 10 bases respectively, with 17 bases between them. The CDR3 spans 13 residues. The V gene's germline CDR1 is SQVTM and CDR2 ANQGSEA. The CDR3 protein is CSVVPGARGEQFF. For the CDR3, the DNA is TGCAGCGTTGTCCCGGGAGCGAGGGGCGAGCAGTTCTTC.

This chain uses TRBV18 with TRBJ2-7; tentative D call: TRBD2 (6 bases). The ends were cut back, 0 bases at V and 6 bases at J, with 12 bases in the middle. CDR1 and CDR2 from the germline V gene are KGHSH and LQKENI. CDR3 size: 14 residues. The CDR3 loop is CASSPPLAGSEQYF. CDR3 sequence (DNA): TGTGCCAGCTCACCACCGTTGGCGGGGAGCGAGCAGTACTTC.

J is TRBJ2-7 and V is TRBV5-1, with 8 positions matching TRBD1. V dropped 4 bases and J dropped 9; count of bases not matched to a gene: 33. The CDR3 has 21 residues. From germline, CDR1 is SGHRS and CDR2 YFSETQ. CDR3 sequence: CASSLHGPVGTGARGGSRQYF. In nucleotides, the CDR3 is TGCGCCAGCAGCCTGCACGGCCCCGTCGGGACAGGCGCCCGGGGCGGTTCTAGGCAGTACTTC.

The genes are TRBV6-6 and TRBJ1-2, with a possible D match to TRBD1 (6 bases). The CDR3 runs 16 residues. Trimming shortened V by 5 bases and J by 2 bases, and 18 bases separated the two germline ends. Germline CDR1 is MNHNY and CDR2 is SVGAGI (reference sequence). CDR3 nucleotide sequence: TGTGCCAGCAGTAAACAGGGCCTGCCACCCAACTATGGCTACACCTTC. This sequence encodes CASSKQGLPPNYGYTF.

The chain combines TRBV7-3 with TRBJ1-5, with D possibly matching TRBD1 (6 bases). The CDR3 consists of 15 residues. Per germline, CDR1 SGHTA and CDR2 FQGTGA. The V and J ends lost 6 bases and 7 bases respectively, with 19 bases between them. CDR3 amino acids: CASRQTKVDSQPQHF. The CDR3 DNA reads TGTGCCAGCAGACAAACTAAAGTGGACAGCCAGCCCCAGCATTTT.

The V gene is TRBV19, the J gene TRBJ2-7; TRBD1 is a possible D gene (5 bases). The CDR3 totals 13 residues. Trimming left V 5 bases short and J 2 bases short, with 10 bases between. The germline gives CDR1 LNHDA, CDR2 SQIVND (reference sequence). CDR3: CASSPTVTYEQYF. CDR3 in DNA: TGTGCCAGTAGTCCGACAGTTACCTACGAGCAGTACTTC.

The chain combines TRBV10-1 with TRBJ2-7, with D unclear. Germline CDR1 WNHNN, CDR2 SYGVQD (reference sequence). CDR3 length: 17 amino acids. Trimming took 2 bases from V and 1 from J, leaving 18 bases between them. The CDR3 reads CASSETAGPSQSYEQYF. The CDR3 nucleotides are TGCGCCAGCAGTGAGACGGCAGGCCCCTCACAATCCTACGAGCAGTACTTC.

The gene calls are TRBV29-1 and TRBJ2-1; 15 bases match TRBD2. J gave up 10 bases and V 6 bases, and 4 bases lay outside the gene matches. The CDR3 loop spans 13 amino acids. Looked up from germline, CDR1 is SQVTM and CDR2 is ANQGSEA. The CDR3 spells CSVGLAGGREQFF. The CDR3 bases are TGCAGCGTCGGACTAGCGGGAGGGAGGGAGCAGTTCTTC.

This chain connects TRBV30 to TRBJ1-1, with 7 bases that match TRBD1. CDR1 is GTSNPN and CDR2 is SVGIG in the germline V gene (reference sequence). The CDR3 has 14 residues. V gave up 4 bases and J gave up 11 bases; unmatched junction bases: 16. CDR3 sequence (DNA): TGTGCCTGGAAACTAGGCAGGGGGTTGGGTAGGGCTTTCTTT. Translating gives CAWKLGRGLGRAFF.

V gene TRBV6-1 combines with J gene TRBJ1-2, with 8 bases that match TRBD1. The trim removed 6 bases at V and 4 bases at J, leaving 7 bases unmatched. Germline CDR1 reads MNHNS; CDR2 reads SASEGT. The CDR3 totals 14 residues. The CDR3 loop is CASRAQGEGYGYTF. The CDR3 region has the DNA TGTGCCAGCAGAGCACAGGGGGAGGGCTATGGCTACACCTTC.

V and J are TRBV27 and TRBJ1-6, with D perhaps matching TRBD1 (5 bases). Germline lookup yields CDR1 MNHEY and CDR2 SMNVEV (reference sequence). The CDR3 totals 15 residues. V dropped 4 bases and J dropped 6 bases, with 13 bases sitting between them. The CDR3 DNA sequence: TGTGCCAGCAGTTCAGGAGGGGTACTTAATTCACCCCTCCACTTT. Translated, it gives CASSSGGVLNSPLHF.

This rearrangement joins TRBV30 to TRBJ2-6; no clear D gene. Per the germline V gene, CDR1 is GTSNPN and CDR2 is SVGIG (reference sequence). Trimming left V 2 bases short and J 0 bases short, with 8 bases between. The CDR3 consists of 15 residues. The CDR3 loop is CAWSLGISGANVLTF. DNA of the CDR3: TGTGCCTGGAGTTTGGGCATCTCTGGGGCCAACGTCCTGACTTTC.

The chain has TRBV11-2 and TRBJ1-1; D might be TRBD1 (5 bases). The V gene's germline CDR1 is SGHAT and CDR2 FQNNGV. V was cut by 3 bases and J by 0 bases, with 8 bases left in between. The CDR3 extends over 14 amino acids. The CDR3 protein is CASSFGAVNTEAFF. The CDR3 region has the DNA TGTGCCAGCAGCTTTGGGGCCGTGAACACTGAAGCTTTCTTT.

V and J are TRBV11-2 and TRBJ2-7, with 7 bases lining up with TRBD1. In germline, CDR1 is SGHAT, CDR2 FQNNGV. This CDR3 has 14 amino acids. The V and J ends lost 1 base and 10 bases, in that order; junction bases with no gene match: 10. As DNA, the CDR3 is TGTGCCAGCAGCTTAGTGCCGGAAGGGGGCATACAGTACTTC. Amino acid sequence: CASSLVPEGGIQYF.

The gene calls are TRBV12-5 and TRBJ2-3; D is unclear. The CDR3 extends over 16 amino acids. CDR1 and CDR2 from the germline V gene are LGHNT and FRNRAP. Trimming took off 0 bases at V and 2 bases at J, with 12 bases between the two ends. The CDR3 DNA reads TGTGCTAGTGGTTTGGTACCAGGAGCTATCACAGATACGCAGTATTTT. Amino acid sequence: CASGLVPGAITDTQYF.

This chain uses TRBV6-5 with TRBJ2-1, with 10 bases lining up with TRBD1. The CDR3 covers 15 residues. The junction had 6 bases not matched to a gene; V was cut back by 4 bases and J by 6 bases. Germline V CDR1 and CDR2: MNHEY, SVGAGI. In nucleotides, the CDR3 is TGTGCCAGCAGTTCCCCGGGACAGGGGAGCAATGAGCAGTTCTTC. Its translation is CASSSPGQGSNEQFF.

This clone was counted only a few times. This same CDR3 is encoded by further DNA sequences in the sample. The V call is TRBV9, the J call TRBJ1-1; no reliable D call. The CDR3 sequence is 13 residues long. V shed 0 bases and J shed 1 base, with 4 bases lying between them. The germline V gene encodes CDR1 SGDLS and CDR2 YYNGEE. In DNA form, the CDR3 reads TGTGCCAGCAGCGTAGACGAGAACACTGAAGCTTTCTTT. Translating gives CASSVDENTEAFF.

The rearrangement links TRBV10-1 to TRBJ2-4; D tentatively reads TRBD1 or TRBD2 (5 bases each). The CDR3 has 16 residues. V was trimmed by 0 bases and J by 0 bases, leaving 9 bases between them. Germline V lookup: CDR1 WNHNN, CDR2 SYGVQD (reference sequence). This CDR3 is CASSESRDPAKNIQYF. The CDR3 nucleotides are TGCGCCAGCAGTGAGTCAAGGGACCCAGCCAAAAACATTCAGTACTTC.